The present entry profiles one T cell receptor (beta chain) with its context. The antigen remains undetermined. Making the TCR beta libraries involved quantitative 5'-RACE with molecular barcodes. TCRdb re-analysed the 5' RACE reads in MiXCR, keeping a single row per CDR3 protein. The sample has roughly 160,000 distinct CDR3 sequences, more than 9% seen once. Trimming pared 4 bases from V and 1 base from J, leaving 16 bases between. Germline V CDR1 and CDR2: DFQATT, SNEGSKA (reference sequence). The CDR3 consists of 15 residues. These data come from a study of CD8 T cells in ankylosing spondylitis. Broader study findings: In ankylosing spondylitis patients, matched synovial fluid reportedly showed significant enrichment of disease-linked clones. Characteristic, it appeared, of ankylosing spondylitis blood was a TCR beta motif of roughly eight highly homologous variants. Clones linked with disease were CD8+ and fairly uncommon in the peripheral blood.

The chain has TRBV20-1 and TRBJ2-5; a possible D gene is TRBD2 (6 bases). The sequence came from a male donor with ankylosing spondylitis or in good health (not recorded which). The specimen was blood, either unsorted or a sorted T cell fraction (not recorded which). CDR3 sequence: CSATPSGGAQETQYF. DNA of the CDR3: TGCAGTGCTACACCGTCCGGGGGTGCCCAAGAGACCCAGTACTTC.